These 15 T cell receptor beta chains share one sample of origin, sequenced in a study of beta chain features in type 1 diabetes. Sequencing targeted expressed TCRB transcripts, as all isolated RNA had been reverse transcribed. Repertoires were generated with immunoSEQ multiplex PCR, while TCRdb's copy carries only in-frame clones and drops some. The data hold some 360,000 clones, with around 10% observed a single time. General observations from the study: Moderate yet significant TCRB CDR3 shortening was seen in Type 1 diabetes patients in all four CD4+ subsets.

Their antigens are not known. The sequencing sample was made of central memory CD4+ T cells from blood. The receptors were sampled from a man younger than 45 with type 1 diabetes.

This clone was counted only a few times. The J gene is TRBJ1-2, the V gene TRBV9; no clear D gene. This CDR3 is built from 15 residues. CDR1 and CDR2 (germline): SGDLS, YYNGEE. Trimming pared 3 bases from V and 4 bases from J, leaving 16 bases between. CDR3 in amino acids: CASSALVGYSYGYTF. The DNA of the CDR3 is TGTGCCAGCAGCGCCCTAGTGGGTTACAGCTATGGCTACACCTTC.

This clone was seen ten or more times. CDR3 in amino acids: CASSFGLRTQFF. DNA of the CDR3: TGTGCCAGCAGTTTCGGACTACGGACGCAGTTCTTC. The chain recombines TRBV28 with TRBJ2-1; D might be TRBD2 (6 bases). The CDR3 runs 12 residues. Trimming took off 3 bases at V and 12 bases at J, with 12 bases between the two ends. Germline CDR1 reads MDHEN; CDR2 reads SYDVKM.

Many counts were recorded for this clone. Other DNA sequences in this sample translate to the same CDR3. The chain carries TRBV7-9 and TRBJ2-2; D might be TRBD2 (5 bases). The CDR3 length is 15 residues. V lost 0 bases to trimming and J lost 0 bases, with 5 bases between them. Germline V CDR1 and CDR2: SEHNR, FQNEAQ (reference sequence). CDR3 coding DNA: TGTGCCAGCAGCTTAGCGGGAGCGAACACCGGGGAGCTGTTTTTT. As protein: CASSLAGANTGELFF.

The gene calls are TRBV25-1 and TRBJ2-5; TRBD2 is a possible D gene (6 bases). Germline CDR1 is MGHDK and CDR2 is SYGVNS. The CDR3 length is 15 residues. Trimming shortened V by 6 bases and J by 0 bases, and 14 bases separated the two germline ends. The CDR3 sequence is CASSLGGTYQETQYF. The CDR3 DNA is TGTGCCAGCAGCTTAGGCGGGACTTACCAAGAGACCCAGTACTTC.

This clone was recorded a few times. The rearrangement uses TRBV2 and TRBJ2-2; the D is unclear. The CDR3 length is 16 residues. CDR1 is SNHLY, CDR2 FYNNEI, per germline. Trimming removed 3 bases from V and 2 bases from J, with 13 bases in between. CDR3 sequence: CASSERSSFNTGELFF. Here the CDR3 DNA reads TGTGCCAGCAGTGAGCGATCCTCCTTTAACACCGGGGAGCTGTTTTTT.

The chain joins TRBV11-2 to TRBJ1-3; no clear D gene. Germline CDR1 reads SGHAT; CDR2 reads FQNNGV. V dropped 4 bases and J dropped 1 base, with 14 bases sitting between them. CDR3 size: 16 residues. DNA for the CDR3: TGTGCCAGCAGCTCCGCCCATTTCGGTTCTGGAAACACCATATATTTT. As protein: CASSSAHFGSGNTIYF.

This clone was seen a few times. The chain recombines TRBV18 with TRBJ1-2; D ambiguous. Germline V gene sequence: CDR1 KGHSH, CDR2 LQKENI. With 6 bases removed from V and 3 bases from J, the gap between germline ends came to 14 bases. The CDR3 contains 14 residues. This CDR3 is CASSNGDEDYGYTF. CDR3 nucleotides: TGTGCCAGCTCGAATGGAGACGAAGACTATGGCTACACCTTC.

This sequence joins TRBV30 and TRBJ1-5; 9 bases are a match to TRBD1. Germline-derived CDR1 and CDR2 are GTSNPN and SVGIG (reference sequence). The CDR3 has 13 amino acids. The V gene end was trimmed by 7 bases and the J gene end by 4 bases; junction bases not matched to a gene: 5. CDR3 protein: CASQGQGNQPQHF. CDR3 DNA: TGTGCCTCCCAGGGACAGGGAAATCAGCCCCAGCATTTT.

This clone was detected a few times. This rearrangement joins TRBV5-1 to TRBJ2-2; D gene uncertain. Germline V gene sequence: CDR1 SGHRS, CDR2 YFSETQ. The V end was cut by 7 bases, the J end by 1 base, with 14 bases between. This CDR3 region has 15 residues. The CDR3 loop is CASSRPDGNTGELFF. The CDR3 DNA follows: TGCGCCAGCTCCAGGCCGGACGGGAACACCGGGGAGCTGTTTTTT.

The chain employs TRBV7-2 and TRBJ2-7; 10 bases agree with TRBD1. Germline trimming cut 6 bases from V and 6 bases from J; bases unmatched to any gene: 8. This CDR3 has 14 residues. Germline CDR1 reads SGHTA; CDR2 reads FQGNSA. CDR3 amino acids: CASSSGQGVGEQYF. DNA for the CDR3: TGTGCCAGCAGTTCAGGACAGGGGGTAGGCGAGCAGTACTTC.

The rearrangement links TRBV14 to TRBJ1-2; 9 bases match TRBD1. Trimming removed 1 base from V and 7 bases from J; junction bases left unmatched: 16. CDR1 is SGHDN and CDR2 is FVKESK in the germline V gene. This CDR3 spans 18 amino acids. The CDR3 DNA is TGTGCCAGCAGCCAAGTGAGGATGCTACAGGGGGCCCGAGTTGGCTACACCTTC. Encoded protein: CASSQVRMLQGARVGYTF.

This clone was counted only a few times. The chain has TRBV27 and TRBJ2-7; tentatively, D is TRBD1 (6 bases). Germline values: CDR1 MNHEY, CDR2 SMNVEV (reference sequence). V was trimmed by 5 bases and J by 4 bases, leaving 12 bases between them. The CDR3 totals 13 residues. The CDR3 region has the DNA TGTGCCAGCAGTCTGAATAGGGGGTACGAGCAGTACTTC. Translation gives CASSLNRGYEQYF.

A few counts support this clone. The chain combines TRBV18 with TRBJ2-5; TRBD1 agrees at 7 bases. The CDR3 contains 14 residues. Germline CDR1 reads KGHSH; CDR2 reads LQKENI. After removal of 6 bases from V and 5 bases from J, the junction contained 9 bases not matched to a gene. The CDR3 sequence is CASSQTGYYETQYF. CDR3 DNA sequence: TGTGCCAGCTCCCAGACAGGGTATTATGAGACCCAGTACTTC.

V gene TRBV5-4 combines with J gene TRBJ2-7; TRBD1 matches 10 bases. The junction had 8 bases not matched to a gene; V was cut back by 5 bases and J by 3 bases. CDR1 SGHNT and CDR2 YYREEE come from the germline V gene (reference sequence). CDR3 size: 15 residues. CDR3 DNA sequence: TGTGCCAGCAGGGCGGGACAGGGGCTCTACTACGAGCAGTACTTC. Translation gives CASRAGQGLYYEQYF.

This clone came up many times. The chain recombines TRBV27 with TRBJ2-2; TRBD1 agrees at 9 bases. CDR3 length: 16 residues. Per the germline V gene, CDR1 is MNHEY and CDR2 is SMNVEV (reference sequence). V dropped 10 bases and J dropped 6; count of bases not matched to a gene: 15. The DNA for the CDR3 is TGTGCCACCACAGGGACAGGGTCGATCGGGGCCGGGGAGCTGTTTTTT. It translates to CATTGTGSIGAGELFF.